These T cell receptor beta chains were read from a single sample in a study of Graves' ophthalmopathy and Graves' hyperthyroidism. Via MiXCR, TCRdb re-called the multiplex PCR reads, giving one row per CDR3 protein. The data contain 680,000 or so distinct CDR3 sequences, 22% of them seen just once; the ten biggest clones take up around 6.5%. The sequenced sample was peripheral blood. The receptors come from a woman younger than 35 with stable Graves' hyperthyroidism. Some clones in this sample may be carry-over from other donors' samples. Both conserved end residues are part of each CDR3. The order of the fields is CDR3 DNA, CDR3 protein, J gene, D gene, clone size, V gene. D genes are given only for firm matches. Not every row has a clone size; where given, it reads once, few, many or a size class.

CDR3 DNA: TGTGCCAGCAGTGTACTGAGAACACCATATAGCAATCAGCCCCAGCATTTT
CDR3 protein: CASSVLRTPYSNQPQHF
J gene: TRBJ1-5
D gene: NA
clone size: NA
V gene: TRBV6-5

CDR3 DNA: TGTGCCAGCAGCGGCAGGGACAGGGGGGACTATGGCTACACCTTC
CDR3 protein: CASSGRDRGDYGYTF
J gene: TRBJ1-2
D gene: TRBD1
clone size: few
V gene: TRBV9

CDR3 DNA: TGCAGTGCTAGAGGGGGTATGTCGGGGATCTACGAGCAGTACTTC
CDR3 protein: CSARGGMSGIYEQYF
J gene: TRBJ2-7
D gene: NA
clone size: many
V gene: TRBV20-1

CDR3 DNA: TGTGCCAGCAGCTCCCTTCCAGACCACGACTCAGAGACCCAGTACTTC
CDR3 protein: CASSSLPDHDSETQYF
J gene: TRBJ2-5
D gene: NA
clone size: NA
V gene: TRBV7-3

CDR3 DNA: TGTGCCAGCAGCCCTGACAGGACTATACAGCCCCAGCATTTT
CDR3 protein: CASSPDRTIQPQHF
J gene: TRBJ1-5
D gene: NA
clone size: NA
V gene: TRBV7-8

CDR3 DNA: TGTGCCAGCAGCCTACAGGCCAGCTCCGGCTACACCTTC
CDR3 protein: CASSLQASSGYTF
J gene: TRBJ1-2
D gene: NA
clone size: few
V gene: TRBV6-4

CDR3 DNA: TGTGCCAGCAGCGCGAGGGGGACCCGCGAAAACATTCAGTACTTC
CDR3 protein: CASSARGTRENIQYF
J gene: TRBJ2-4
D gene: NA
clone size: many
V gene: TRBV9

CDR3 DNA: TGTGCCACCAGCAGAGATCCGGGGCGGGAGACCCAGTACTTC
CDR3 protein: CATSRDPGRETQYF
J gene: TRBJ2-5
D gene: NA
clone size: many
V gene: TRBV15

CDR3 DNA: TGTGCCTGGACCTCGACAGGGGACGGGAACTATGGCTACACCTTC
CDR3 protein: CAWTSTGDGNYGYTF
J gene: TRBJ1-2
D gene: TRBD1
clone size: many
V gene: TRBV30

CDR3 DNA: TGTGCCACCAGCCAGAACTTCGGTGGCTACACCTTC
CDR3 protein: CATSQNFGGYTF
J gene: TRBJ1-2
D gene: NA
clone size: NA
V gene: TRBV24-1

CDR3 DNA: TGTGCCAGCAGATCCGGGACAGGGTGGTATGGCTACACCTTC
CDR3 protein: CASRSGTGWYGYTF
J gene: TRBJ1-2
D gene: TRBD1
clone size: many
V gene: TRBV12-3/TRBV12-4

CDR3 DNA: TGTGCCAGCAGCCAAGATGAAGTTGTCAGGGGGCCAGAGACCCAGTACTTC
CDR3 protein: CASSQDEVVRGPETQYF
J gene: TRBJ2-5
D gene: TRBD1
clone size: many
V gene: TRBV4-2

CDR3 DNA: TGTGCCAGCAGTGAATGGTCAGGGGAGTCTGGCTACACCTTC
CDR3 protein: CASSEWSGESGYTF
J gene: TRBJ1-2
D gene: NA
clone size: NA
V gene: TRBV6-4

CDR3 DNA: TGTGCCAGCAGCTTGGCGGAGACCGGGACAGGGCCCCTCCCGTTCTTC
CDR3 protein: CASSLAETGTGPLPFF
J gene: TRBJ2-5
D gene: TRBD1
clone size: many
V gene: TRBV7-6

CDR3 DNA: TGTGCCAGCAGTCGAGCGGGGGGAGGAGAGACCCAGTACTTC
CDR3 protein: CASSRAGGGETQYF
J gene: TRBJ2-5
D gene: TRBD2
clone size: many
V gene: TRBV6-2/TRBV6-3

CDR3 DNA: TGTGCCAGCAGTACCAAAGTGGCTAGCGGCCTCAGCTCCTACGAGCAGTACTTC
CDR3 protein: CASSTKVASGLSSYEQYF
J gene: TRBJ2-7
D gene: TRBD2
clone size: many
V gene: TRBV27

CDR3 DNA: TGTGCCAGATCATCAGGGGCTAATTCACCCCTCCACTTT
CDR3 protein: CARSSGANSPLHF
J gene: TRBJ1-6
D gene: NA
clone size: NA
V gene: TRBV6-1

CDR3 DNA: TGTGCCAGTAGTATTTCGCTTAGCGGGTTCCAAGAGACCCAGTACTTC
CDR3 protein: CASSISLSGFQETQYF
J gene: TRBJ2-5
D gene: TRBD2
clone size: many
V gene: TRBV19

CDR3 DNA: TGTGCCAGCAGTTCGACAGGGTTTCGTGGCTACACCTTC
CDR3 protein: CASSSTGFRGYTF
J gene: TRBJ1-2
D gene: TRBD1
clone size: many
V gene: TRBV6-5

CDR3 DNA: TGTGCCAGCAGCAATAGCGGGGGACCTCAAGAGACCCAGTACTTC
CDR3 protein: CASSNSGGPQETQYF
J gene: TRBJ2-5
D gene: TRBD2
clone size: few
V gene: TRBV7-9

CDR3 DNA: TGTGCCACCAGCAGAGATAGAAACAGCTACCAAGAGACCCAGTACTTC
CDR3 protein: CATSRDRNSYQETQYF
J gene: TRBJ2-5
D gene: NA
clone size: NA
V gene: TRBV15

CDR3 DNA: NA
CDR3 protein: CATSRDSGQGATEACF
J gene: TRBJ1-1
D gene: NA
clone size: NA
V gene: TRBV15

CDR3 DNA: TGTGCCAGCAGCCTCACGTTCTCTGGGGCCAACGTCCTGACTTTC
CDR3 protein: CASSLTFSGANVLTF
J gene: TRBJ2-6
D gene: NA
clone size: few
V gene: TRBV11-2

CDR3 DNA: TGCAGTGCTAGACAGGGGGGACTCGAGCAGTACTTC
CDR3 protein: CSARQGGLEQYF
J gene: TRBJ2-7
D gene: NA
clone size: once
V gene: TRBV20-1

CDR3 DNA: TGTGCCAGCAGCCAAGAACCCGGCCCGGTAGAGACCCAGTACTTC
CDR3 protein: CASSQEPGPVETQYF
J gene: TRBJ2-5
D gene: NA
clone size: NA
V gene: TRBV4-2

CDR3 DNA: TGCAGTGCTAGGGGGGACAATTCCTACGAGCAGTACTTC
CDR3 protein: CSARGDNSYEQYF
J gene: TRBJ2-7
D gene: NA
clone size: many
V gene: TRBV20-1

CDR3 DNA: TGTGCCAGCAGTTACTCGGGGGCGGGGGAGACCCAGTACTTC
CDR3 protein: CASSYSGAGETQYF
J gene: TRBJ2-5
D gene: NA
clone size: many
V gene: TRBV6-5

CDR3 DNA: TGTGCCAGCAGTGAAGGGTCGGGCAGGGGGCGTCACCTTCCCGGGGAGCTGTTTTTT
CDR3 protein: CASSEGSGRGRHLPGELFF
J gene: TRBJ2-2
D gene: TRBD1
clone size: many
V gene: TRBV25-1

CDR3 DNA: TGTGCCAGCAGTTTTAGCGATGTCGAGCAGTACTTC
CDR3 protein: CASSFSDVEQYF
J gene: TRBJ2-7
D gene: NA
clone size: few
V gene: TRBV28

CDR3 DNA: TGTGCCAGTGGAGATATGGGGGAGCTGTTTTTT
CDR3 protein: CASGDMGELFF
J gene: TRBJ2-2
D gene: NA
clone size: many
V gene: TRBV28

CDR3 DNA: TGTGCCAGCAGTTACCGACAGGGATGGGTCTTCTATGGCTACACCTTC
CDR3 protein: CASSYRQGWVFYGYTF
J gene: TRBJ1-2
D gene: TRBD1
clone size: few
V gene: TRBV6-2/TRBV6-3

CDR3 DNA: TGTGCCAGCAGTTTACGGGGACAGATTTACGAGCAGTACTTC
CDR3 protein: CASSLRGQIYEQYF
J gene: TRBJ2-7
D gene: TRBD1
clone size: many
V gene: TRBV27

CDR3 DNA: TGTGCCACCGCACCTAGAGAGCGGGGGGGCAAGGAGACCCAGTACTTC
CDR3 protein: CATAPRERGGKETQYF
J gene: TRBJ2-5
D gene: TRBD2
clone size: many
V gene: TRBV19

CDR3 DNA: TGTGCCAGCAGTTTGAGGACTAGCGGGAAAAGGTACGAGCAGTACTTC
CDR3 protein: CASSLRTSGKRYEQYF
J gene: TRBJ2-7
D gene: TRBD2
clone size: once
V gene: TRBV28

CDR3 DNA: TGTGCCAGCAGCTTAATCCTGAACACTGAAGCTTTCTTT
CDR3 protein: CASSLILNTEAFF
J gene: TRBJ1-1
D gene: NA
clone size: many
V gene: TRBV7-8

CDR3 DNA: TGTGCCAGCAGCCAAGTTCGGACGACCTATAATTCACCCCTCCACTTT
CDR3 protein: CASSQVRTTYNSPLHF
J gene: TRBJ1-6
D gene: NA
clone size: few
V gene: TRBV3-1

CDR3 DNA: TGTGCTAGTGGTTTGGTACCGGGGGGACCGGGGGAGACCCAGTACTTC
CDR3 protein: CASGLVPGGPGETQYF
J gene: TRBJ2-5
D gene: TRBD2
clone size: NA
V gene: TRBV12-5

CDR3 DNA: TGCAGTGCTCCCGAAGAGTATTCTGGCTATGGCTACACCTTC
CDR3 protein: CSAPEEYSGYGYTF
J gene: TRBJ1-2
D gene: NA
clone size: many
V gene: TRBV20-1

CDR3 DNA: TGCGCCAGCAGCCTGCCCCGGGGGAGTTCCCAAGAGACCCAGTACTTC
CDR3 protein: CASSLPRGSSQETQYF
J gene: TRBJ2-5
D gene: NA
clone size: few
V gene: TRBV5-1

CDR3 DNA: TGTGCCAGTAGTATTCCCAGTAGCTATGGTGAGCAGTTCTTC
CDR3 protein: CASSIPSSYGEQFF
J gene: TRBJ2-1
D gene: NA
clone size: NA
V gene: TRBV19

CDR3 DNA: TGTGCCAGCAGTCACAGGGGGCCCTATGCCCCGAATCAAGAGACCCAGTACTTC
CDR3 protein: CASSHRGPYAPNQETQYF
J gene: TRBJ2-5
D gene: TRBD1
clone size: NA
V gene: TRBV27

CDR3 DNA: TGTGCCAGCACCCCTAGCGGGGGGGCATTGGAGCAGTACTTC
CDR3 protein: CASTPSGGALEQYF
J gene: TRBJ2-7
D gene: TRBD2
clone size: NA
V gene: TRBV6-1

CDR3 DNA: TGTGCCAGCAGTGTGGAGGGGGCACCGATTGAAGCTTTCTTT
CDR3 protein: CASSVEGAPIEAFF
J gene: TRBJ1-1
D gene: TRBD1
clone size: many
V gene: TRBV7-2

CDR3 DNA: TGTGCCAGCAGTTATGGATGGGTGGGGGATTCACCCCTCCACTTT
CDR3 protein: CASSYGWVGDSPLHF
J gene: TRBJ1-6
D gene: NA
clone size: NA
V gene: TRBV6-5

CDR3 DNA: TGTGCCAGCAGCTTAGTTGGGGGCGCAGAAACTGAAGCTTTCTTT
CDR3 protein: CASSLVGGAETEAFF
J gene: TRBJ1-1
D gene: NA
clone size: many
V gene: TRBV7-9

CDR3 DNA: TGTGCCAGCAGTTATTCCGGGTCCTATGGCTACACCTTC
CDR3 protein: CASSYSGSYGYTF
J gene: TRBJ1-2
D gene: NA
clone size: many
V gene: TRBV6-5

CDR3 DNA: TGTGCCAGCAGTGCCCTAGCGGGGGTTCTGGTGACCGGGGAGCTGTTTTTT
CDR3 protein: CASSALAGVLVTGELFF
J gene: TRBJ2-2
D gene: TRBD2
clone size: few
V gene: TRBV6-1

CDR3 DNA: TGTGCCAGCAGCGCCGACGGAAACTCTGGAAACACCATATATTTT
CDR3 protein: CASSADGNSGNTIYF
J gene: TRBJ1-3
D gene: NA
clone size: few
V gene: TRBV9

CDR3 DNA: TGTGCCAGCCTAGGACAGGGGGGAGAGACCCAGTACTTC
CDR3 protein: CASLGQGGETQYF
J gene: TRBJ2-5
D gene: TRBD1
clone size: many
V gene: TRBV28

CDR3 DNA: TGCGCCAGCAGGACAGGGTACTACTACGAGCAGTACTTC
CDR3 protein: CASRTGYYYEQYF
J gene: TRBJ2-7
D gene: TRBD1
clone size: many
V gene: TRBV5-1

CDR3 DNA: TGTGCCTGGAGTCCGAACAGTCGCTATGGCTACACCTTC
CDR3 protein: CAWSPNSRYGYTF
J gene: TRBJ1-2
D gene: NA
clone size: many
V gene: TRBV30

CDR3 DNA: TGTGCCAGCATCGCAGGGACAGGGGGCAAGTATGGAAACACCATATATTTT
CDR3 protein: CASIAGTGGKYGNTIYF
J gene: TRBJ1-3
D gene: TRBD1
clone size: many
V gene: TRBV6-4

CDR3 DNA: TGCAGTGCTCCGCCATTGGGGACAGGGGGCACTGAAGCTTTCTTT
CDR3 protein: CSAPPLGTGGTEAFF
J gene: TRBJ1-1
D gene: TRBD1
clone size: few
V gene: TRBV20-1

CDR3 DNA: TGTGCCAGCAGTTACACCGACCTGATGGGGGAGCTGTTTTTT
CDR3 protein: CASSYTDLMGELFF
J gene: TRBJ2-2
D gene: NA
clone size: many
V gene: TRBV6-5

CDR3 DNA: TGTGCCAGCAGCTTAAGACTAGCGTTGGAGACCCAGTACTTC
CDR3 protein: CASSLRLALETQYF
J gene: TRBJ2-5
D gene: TRBD2
clone size: many
V gene: TRBV7-2

CDR3 DNA: TGTGCCAGCAGTTTAGCACTGAACTACGAGCAGTACTTC
CDR3 protein: CASSLALNYEQYF
J gene: TRBJ2-7
D gene: NA
clone size: NA
V gene: TRBV12-3/TRBV12-4

CDR3 DNA: TGTGCCAGCAGCCAAAACAGGGGGGGGAAGTACTTC
CDR3 protein: CASSQNRGGKYF
J gene: TRBJ2-7
D gene: NA
clone size: few
V gene: TRBV3-1

CDR3 DNA: TGTGCCAGCACCACGGGACGCCAGCTCTCTGGAAACACCATATATTTT
CDR3 protein: CASTTGRQLSGNTIYF
J gene: TRBJ1-3
D gene: NA
clone size: NA
V gene: TRBV12-3/TRBV12-4

CDR3 DNA: TGTGCCAGCAGACAAAGCTCTGGAAACACCATATGTTTT
CDR3 protein: CASRQSSGNTICF
J gene: TRBJ1-3
D gene: NA
clone size: NA
V gene: TRBV6-1

CDR3 DNA: TGTGCCAGCAGTTACAGCCCCGGGATGAACACTGAAGCTTTCTTT
CDR3 protein: CASSYSPGMNTEAFF
J gene: TRBJ1-1
D gene: NA
clone size: few
V gene: TRBV6-5